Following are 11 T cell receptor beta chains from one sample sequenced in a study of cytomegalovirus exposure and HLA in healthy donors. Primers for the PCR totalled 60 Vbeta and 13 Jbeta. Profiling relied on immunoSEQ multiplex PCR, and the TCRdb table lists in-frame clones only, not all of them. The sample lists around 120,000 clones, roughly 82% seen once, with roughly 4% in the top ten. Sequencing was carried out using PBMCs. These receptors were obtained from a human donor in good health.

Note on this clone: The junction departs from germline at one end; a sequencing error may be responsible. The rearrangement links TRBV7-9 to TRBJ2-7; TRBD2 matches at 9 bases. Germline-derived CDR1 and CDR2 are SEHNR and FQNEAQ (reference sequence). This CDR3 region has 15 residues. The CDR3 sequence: CSSSLQGGRAGEQYF. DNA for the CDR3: TGTTCCAGCAGCCTCCAGGGCGGGAGGGCCGGGGAGCAGTACTTC.

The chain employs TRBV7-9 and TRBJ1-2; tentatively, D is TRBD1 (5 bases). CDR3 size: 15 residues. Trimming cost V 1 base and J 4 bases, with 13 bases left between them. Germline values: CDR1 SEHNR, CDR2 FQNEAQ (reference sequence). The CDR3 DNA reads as TGTGCCAGCAGCTTAGGAGGACAAGGCCGCTATGGCTACACCTTC. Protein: CASSLGGQGRYGYTF.

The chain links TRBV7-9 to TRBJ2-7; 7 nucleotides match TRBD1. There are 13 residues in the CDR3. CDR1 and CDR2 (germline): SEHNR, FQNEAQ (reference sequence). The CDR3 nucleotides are TGTGCGGCAGGGGGTTCGTCGTTCTACGAGCAGTACTTC. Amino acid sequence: CAAGGSSFYEQYF.

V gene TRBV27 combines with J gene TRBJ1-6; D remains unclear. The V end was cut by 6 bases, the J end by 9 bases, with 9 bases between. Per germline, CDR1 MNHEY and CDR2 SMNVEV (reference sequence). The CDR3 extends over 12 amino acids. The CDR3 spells CASSLASSPLHF. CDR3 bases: TGTGCCAGCAGCCTTGCCAGTTCACCCCTCCACTTT.

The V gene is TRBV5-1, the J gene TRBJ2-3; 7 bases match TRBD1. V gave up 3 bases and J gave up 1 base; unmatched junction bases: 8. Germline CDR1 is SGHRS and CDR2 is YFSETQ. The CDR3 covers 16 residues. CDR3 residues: CASSSTGASGTDTQYF. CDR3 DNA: TGCGCCAGCAGCTCAACAGGGGCCAGTGGCACAGATACGCAGTATTTT.

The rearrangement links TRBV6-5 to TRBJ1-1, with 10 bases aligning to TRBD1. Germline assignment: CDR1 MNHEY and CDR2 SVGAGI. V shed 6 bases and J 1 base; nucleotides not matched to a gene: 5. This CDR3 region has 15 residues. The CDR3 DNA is TGTGCCAGCAGCAGGGACAGGGGTTCGAACACTGAAGCTTTCTTT. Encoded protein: CASSRDRGSNTEAFF.

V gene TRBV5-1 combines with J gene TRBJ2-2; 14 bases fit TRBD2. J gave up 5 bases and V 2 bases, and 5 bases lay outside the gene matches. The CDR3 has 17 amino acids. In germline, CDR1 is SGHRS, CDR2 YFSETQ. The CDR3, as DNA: TGCGCCAGCAGCTTAGGGACTAGCGGGAGAAAGACCGGGGAGCTGTTTTTT. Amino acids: CASSLGTSGRKTGELFF.

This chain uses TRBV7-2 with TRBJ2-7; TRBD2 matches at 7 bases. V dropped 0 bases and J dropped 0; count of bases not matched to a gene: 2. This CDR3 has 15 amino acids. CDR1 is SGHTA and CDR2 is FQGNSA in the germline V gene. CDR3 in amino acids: CASSLAGGSSYEQYF. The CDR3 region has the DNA TGTGCCAGCAGCTTAGCGGGAGGGAGCTCCTACGAGCAGTACTTC. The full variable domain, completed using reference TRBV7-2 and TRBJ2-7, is GAGVSQSPSNKVTEKGKDVELRCDPISGHTALYWYRQSLGQGLEFLIYFQGNSAPDKSGLPSDRFSAERTGGSVSTLTIQRTQQEDSAVYLCASSLAGGSSYEQYFGPGTRLTVT.

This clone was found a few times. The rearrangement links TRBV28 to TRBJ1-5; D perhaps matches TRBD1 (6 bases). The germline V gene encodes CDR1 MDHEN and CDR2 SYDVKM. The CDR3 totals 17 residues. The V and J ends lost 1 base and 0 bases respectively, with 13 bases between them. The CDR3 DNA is TGTGCCAGCAGTTTATTGGGAAAGGGGGATAGCAATCAGCCCCAGCATTTT. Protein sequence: CASSLLGKGDSNQPQHF.

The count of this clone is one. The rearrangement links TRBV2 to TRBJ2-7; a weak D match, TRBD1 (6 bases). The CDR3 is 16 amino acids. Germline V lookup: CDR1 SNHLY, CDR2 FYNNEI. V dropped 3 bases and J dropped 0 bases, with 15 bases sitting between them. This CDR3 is CASSDPDSLSSYEQYF. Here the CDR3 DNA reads TGTGCCAGCAGTGATCCGGACAGCCTTAGCTCCTACGAGCAGTACTTC.

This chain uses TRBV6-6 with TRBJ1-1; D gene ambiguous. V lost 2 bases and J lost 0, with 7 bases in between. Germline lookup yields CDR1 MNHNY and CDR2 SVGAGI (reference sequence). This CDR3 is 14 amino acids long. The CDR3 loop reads CASSYGGMNTEAFF. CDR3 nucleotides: TGTGCCAGCAGTTACGGAGGGATGAACACTGAAGCTTTCTTT.